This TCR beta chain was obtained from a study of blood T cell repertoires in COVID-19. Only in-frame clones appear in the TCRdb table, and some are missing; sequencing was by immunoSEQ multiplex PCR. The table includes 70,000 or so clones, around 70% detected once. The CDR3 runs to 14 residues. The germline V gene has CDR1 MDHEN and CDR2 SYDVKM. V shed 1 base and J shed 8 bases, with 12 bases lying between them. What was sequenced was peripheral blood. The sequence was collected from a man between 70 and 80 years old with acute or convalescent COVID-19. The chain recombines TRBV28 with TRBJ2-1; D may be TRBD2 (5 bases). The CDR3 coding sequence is TGTGCCAGCAGTTTATTCGGGAACTTTGATGAGCAGTTCTTC. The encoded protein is CASSLFGNFDEQFF.